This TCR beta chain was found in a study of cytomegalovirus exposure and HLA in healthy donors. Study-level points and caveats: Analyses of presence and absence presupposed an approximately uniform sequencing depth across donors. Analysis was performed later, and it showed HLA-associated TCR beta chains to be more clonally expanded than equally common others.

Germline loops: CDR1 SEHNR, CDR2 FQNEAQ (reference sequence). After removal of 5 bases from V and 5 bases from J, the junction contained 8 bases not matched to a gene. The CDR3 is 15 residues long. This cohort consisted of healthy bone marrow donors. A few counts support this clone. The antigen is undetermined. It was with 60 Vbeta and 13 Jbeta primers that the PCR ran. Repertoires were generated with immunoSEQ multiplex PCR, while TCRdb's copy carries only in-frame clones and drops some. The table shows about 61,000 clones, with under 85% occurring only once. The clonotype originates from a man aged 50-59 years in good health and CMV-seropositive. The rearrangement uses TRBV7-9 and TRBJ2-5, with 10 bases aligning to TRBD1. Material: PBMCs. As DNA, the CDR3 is TGTGCCAGCAGCCGTCGGGACAGGGGAAGGGAGACCCAGTACTTC. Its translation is CASSRRDRGRETQYF. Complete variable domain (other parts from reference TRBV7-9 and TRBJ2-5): DTGVSQNPRHKITKRGQNVTFRCDPISEHNRLYWYRQTLGQGPEFLTYFQNEAQLEKSRLLSDRFSAERPKGSFSTLEIQRTEQGDSAMYLCASSRRDRGRETQYFGPGTRLLVL.